This record concerns one T cell receptor beta chain sequence. Antigen specificity is unknown. This sample is part of a study of cytomegalovirus exposure and HLA in healthy donors. General observations from the study: Analysis was carried out at a later point, and it linked a missense DCLRE1C variant to TCR beta V- and J-gene trimming. Most TCR sequences were seen very rarely across donors, but some public TCRs occurred in many. Rates of TCR association differed by HLA locus in a later analysis, with DRB1 highest and HLA-C lowest. In a later analysis, parvovirus B19, influenza, CMV and Epstein-Barr virus appeared linked to several top co-occurrence clusters.

The germline CDR1 and CDR2 sequences are SNHLY and FYNNEI. The CDR3 runs to 13 residues. Primers included in the PCR were 60 Vbeta and 13 Jbeta primers. Profiled with immunoSEQ multiplex PCR; TCRdb holds only in-frame clones, not every one. The sample contains 100,000 or so clones, about two thirds of which appear only once. This chain connects TRBV2 to TRBJ2-5, with 7 bases fitting TRBD1. The assigned J gene may be wrong: the sequence end matches TRBJ2-7 better. The sequence was obtained from a man in his fifties or sixties in good health and CMV-seronegative. The source material was PBMCs. The CDR3 DNA is TGTGCCAGCAGTGTACGGGACAGTTACGAGCAGTACTTC. Encoded protein: CASSVRDSYEQYF.